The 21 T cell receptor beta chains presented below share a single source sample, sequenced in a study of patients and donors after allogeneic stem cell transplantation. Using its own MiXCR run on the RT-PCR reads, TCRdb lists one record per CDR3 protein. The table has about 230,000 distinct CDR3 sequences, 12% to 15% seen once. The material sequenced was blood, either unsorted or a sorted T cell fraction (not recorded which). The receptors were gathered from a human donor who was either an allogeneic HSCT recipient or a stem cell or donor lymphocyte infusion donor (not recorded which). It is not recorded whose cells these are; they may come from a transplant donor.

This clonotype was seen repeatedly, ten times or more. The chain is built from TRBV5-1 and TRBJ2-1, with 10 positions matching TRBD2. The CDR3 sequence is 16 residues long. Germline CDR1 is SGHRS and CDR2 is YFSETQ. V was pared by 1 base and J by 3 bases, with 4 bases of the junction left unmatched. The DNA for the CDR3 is TGCGCCAGCAGCTTGTCCGAGCGGGGGGGCTACAATGAGCAGTTCTTC. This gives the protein CASSLSERGGYNEQFF.

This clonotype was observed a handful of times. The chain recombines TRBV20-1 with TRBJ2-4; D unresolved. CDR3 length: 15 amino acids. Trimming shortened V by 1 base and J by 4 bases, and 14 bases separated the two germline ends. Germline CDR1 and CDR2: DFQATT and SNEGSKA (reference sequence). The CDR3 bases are TGCAGTGCTAGAGGTCCGGCTAGGGCAAAAAACATTCAGTACTTC. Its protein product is CSARGPARAKNIQYF.

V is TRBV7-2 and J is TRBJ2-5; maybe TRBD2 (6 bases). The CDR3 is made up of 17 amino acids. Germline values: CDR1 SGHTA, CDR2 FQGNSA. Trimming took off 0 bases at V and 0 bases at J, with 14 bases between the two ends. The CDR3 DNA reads TGTGCCAGCAGCTTAGCGATCCTAGCGACCTACCAAGAGACCCAGTACTTC. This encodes CASSLAILATYQETQYF.

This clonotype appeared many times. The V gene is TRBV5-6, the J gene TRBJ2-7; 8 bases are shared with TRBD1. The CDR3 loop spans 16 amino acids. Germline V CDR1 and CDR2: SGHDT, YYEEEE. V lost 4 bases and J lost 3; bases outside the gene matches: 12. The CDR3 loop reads CASSLLGQASDYEQYF. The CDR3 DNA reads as TGTGCCAGCAGCCTGCTGGGACAGGCCTCGGACTACGAGCAGTACTTC. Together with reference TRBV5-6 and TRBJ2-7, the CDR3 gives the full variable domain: DAGVTQSPTHLIKTRGQQVTLRCSPKSGHDTVSWYQQALGQGPQFIFQYYEEEERQRGNFPDRFSGHQFPNYSSELNVNALLLGDSALYLCASSLLGQASDYEQYFGPGTRLTVT.

The CDR3 DNA follows: TGCGCCAGCAGTTTCGCCGGGGGCAGGGGAGATACGCAGTATTTT. Translation gives CASSFAGGRGDTQYF. This sequence joins TRBV5-1 and TRBJ2-3; D could derive from TRBD1 or TRBD2 (6 bases each). The V gene lost 5 bases and the J gene lost 5 bases, with 18 bases spanning the gap. This CDR3 is built from 15 residues. In germline, CDR1 is SGHRS, CDR2 YFSETQ. Based on the CDR3 plus reference TRBV5-1 and TRBJ2-3, the full variable domain is KAGVTQTPRYLIKTRGQQVTLSCSPISGHRSVSWYQQTPGQGLQFLFEYFSETQRNKGNFPGRFSGRQFSNSRSEMNVSTLELGDSALYLCASSFAGGRGDTQYFGPGTRLTVL.

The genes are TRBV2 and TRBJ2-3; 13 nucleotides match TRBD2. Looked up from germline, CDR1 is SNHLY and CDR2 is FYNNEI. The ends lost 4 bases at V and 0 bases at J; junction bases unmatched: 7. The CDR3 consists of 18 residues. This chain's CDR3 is CASSGGLAGAPSTDTQYF. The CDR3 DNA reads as TGTGCCAGCAGTGGCGGACTAGCGGGGGCCCCCAGCACAGATACGCAGTATTTT.

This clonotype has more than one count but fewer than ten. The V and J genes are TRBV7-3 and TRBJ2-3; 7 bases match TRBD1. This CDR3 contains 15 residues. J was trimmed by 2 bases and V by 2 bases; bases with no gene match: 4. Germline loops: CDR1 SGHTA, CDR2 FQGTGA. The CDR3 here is CASSLYGQATDTQYF. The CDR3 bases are TGTGCCAGCAGCTTATATGGACAGGCCACAGATACGCAGTATTTT.

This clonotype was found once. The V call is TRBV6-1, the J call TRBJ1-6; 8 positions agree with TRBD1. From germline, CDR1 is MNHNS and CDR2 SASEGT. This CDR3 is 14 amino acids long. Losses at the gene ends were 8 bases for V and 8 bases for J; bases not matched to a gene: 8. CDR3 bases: TGTGCCAGCTCCTCGGGACAGGAATATTCACCCCTCCACTTT. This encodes CASSSGQEYSPLHF.

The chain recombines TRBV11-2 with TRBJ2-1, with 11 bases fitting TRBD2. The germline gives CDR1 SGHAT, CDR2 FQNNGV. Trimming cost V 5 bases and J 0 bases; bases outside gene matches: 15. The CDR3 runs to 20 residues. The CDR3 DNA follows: TGTGCCAGCAGCCAGGGGAGGGGTAGCGGGGGGGTGAGCTCCTACAATGAGCAGTTCTTC. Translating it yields CASSQGRGSGGVSSYNEQFF.

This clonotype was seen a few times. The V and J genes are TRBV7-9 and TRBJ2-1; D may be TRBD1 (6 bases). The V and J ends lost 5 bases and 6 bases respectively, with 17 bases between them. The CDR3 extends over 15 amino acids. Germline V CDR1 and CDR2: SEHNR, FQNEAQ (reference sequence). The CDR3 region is CASSPQGLHVNEQFF. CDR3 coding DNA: TGTGCCAGCAGCCCACAGGGCCTCCACGTCAATGAGCAGTTCTTC.

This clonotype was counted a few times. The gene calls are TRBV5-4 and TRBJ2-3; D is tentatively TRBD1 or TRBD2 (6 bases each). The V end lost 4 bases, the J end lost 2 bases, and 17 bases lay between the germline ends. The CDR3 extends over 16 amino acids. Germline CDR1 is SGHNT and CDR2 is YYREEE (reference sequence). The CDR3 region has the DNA TGTGCCAGCAGCCCGGACCAGGGGAGGATCACAGATACGCAGTATTTT. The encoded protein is CASSPDQGRITDTQYF.

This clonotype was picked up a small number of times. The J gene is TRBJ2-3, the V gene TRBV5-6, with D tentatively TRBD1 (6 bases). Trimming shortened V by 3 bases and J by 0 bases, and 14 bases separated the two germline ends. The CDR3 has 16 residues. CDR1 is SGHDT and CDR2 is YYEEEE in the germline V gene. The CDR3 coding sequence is TGTGCCAGCAGCTCTAAGAGGGACACGAGCACAGATACGCAGTATTTT. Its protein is CASSSKRDTSTDTQYF. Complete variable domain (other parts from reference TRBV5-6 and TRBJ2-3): DAGVTQSPTHLIKTRGQQVTLRCSPKSGHDTVSWYQQALGQGPQFIFQYYEEEERQRGNFPDRFSGHQFPNYSSELNVNALLLGDSALYLCASSSKRDTSTDTQYFGPGTRLTVL.

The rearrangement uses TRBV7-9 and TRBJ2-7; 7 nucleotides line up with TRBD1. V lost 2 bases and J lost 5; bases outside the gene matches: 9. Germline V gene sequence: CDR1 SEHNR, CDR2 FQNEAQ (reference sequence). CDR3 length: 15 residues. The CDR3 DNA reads TGTGCCAGCAGCTTAACGCGCGGACAGGTCAACGAGCAGTACTTC. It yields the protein CASSLTRGQVNEQYF.

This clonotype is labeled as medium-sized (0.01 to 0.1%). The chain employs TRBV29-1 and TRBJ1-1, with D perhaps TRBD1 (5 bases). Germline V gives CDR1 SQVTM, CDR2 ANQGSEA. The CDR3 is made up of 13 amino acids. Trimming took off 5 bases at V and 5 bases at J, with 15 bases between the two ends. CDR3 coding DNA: TGCAGCGTTACCCTGCGGGGCCGGACTGAAGCTTTCTTT. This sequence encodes CSVTLRGRTEAFF.

For the CDR3, the DNA is TGTGCCAGCAGTGGACAGGGGAACTATGGCTACACCTTC. Its translation: CASSGQGNYGYTF. This sequence joins TRBV2 and TRBJ1-2, with 8 bases matching TRBD1. This CDR3 region has 13 residues. Germline CDR1 SNHLY, CDR2 FYNNEI. J gave up 2 bases and V 4 bases, and 0 bases lay outside the gene matches.

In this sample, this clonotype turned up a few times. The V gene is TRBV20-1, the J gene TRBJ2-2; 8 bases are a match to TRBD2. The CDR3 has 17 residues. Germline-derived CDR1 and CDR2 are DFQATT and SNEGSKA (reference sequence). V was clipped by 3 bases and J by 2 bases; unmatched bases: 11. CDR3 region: CSARDLSGRPNTGELFF. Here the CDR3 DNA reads TGCAGTGCTAGGGACCTAAGCGGGAGACCTAACACCGGGGAGCTGTTTTTT.

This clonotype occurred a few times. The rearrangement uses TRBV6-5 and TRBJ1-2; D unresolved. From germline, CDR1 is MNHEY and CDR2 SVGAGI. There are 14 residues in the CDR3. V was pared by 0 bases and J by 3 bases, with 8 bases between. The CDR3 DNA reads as TGTGCCAGCAGTTACTCCTATAACGACTATGGCTACACCTTC. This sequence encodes CASSYSYNDYGYTF.

DNA of the CDR3: TGCGCCAGCAGCCAAGATGGTACAGGGTGGATGCATGGCTACACCTTC. Amino acid sequence: CASSQDGTGWMHGYTF. This rearrangement joins TRBV4-3 to TRBJ1-2, with D possibly matching TRBD1 (6 bases). CDR1 is LGHNA and CDR2 is YSLEER in the germline V gene. The CDR3 totals 16 residues. The V and J ends lost 0 bases and 6 bases respectively, with 17 bases between them.

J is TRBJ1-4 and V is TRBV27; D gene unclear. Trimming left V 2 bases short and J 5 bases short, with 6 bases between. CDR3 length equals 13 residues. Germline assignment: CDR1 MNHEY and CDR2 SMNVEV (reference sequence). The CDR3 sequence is CASSLRVNEKLFF. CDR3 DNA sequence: TGTGCCAGCAGTTTAAGGGTAAATGAAAAACTGTTTTTT.

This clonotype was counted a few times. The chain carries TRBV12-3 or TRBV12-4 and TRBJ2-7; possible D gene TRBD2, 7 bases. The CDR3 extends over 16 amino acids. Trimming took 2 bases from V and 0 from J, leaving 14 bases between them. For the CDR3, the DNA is TGTGCCAGCAGTTTAATTTGGGGGGGCTCCTCCTACGAGCAGTACTTC. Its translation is CASSLIWGGSSYEQYF.

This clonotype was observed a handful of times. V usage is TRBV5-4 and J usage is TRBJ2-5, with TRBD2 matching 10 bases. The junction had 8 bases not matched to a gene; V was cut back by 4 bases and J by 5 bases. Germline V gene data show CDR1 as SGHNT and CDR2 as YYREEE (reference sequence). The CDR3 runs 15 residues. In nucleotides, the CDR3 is TGTGCCAGCAGCAACCTAGCGGGGGTCAGGGAGACCCAGTACTTC. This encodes CASSNLAGVRETQYF. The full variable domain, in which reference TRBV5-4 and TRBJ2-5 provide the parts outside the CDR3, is ETGVTQSPTHLIKTRGQQVTLRCSSQSGHNTVSWYQQALGQGPQFIFQYYREEENGRGNFPPRFSGLQFPNYSSELNVNALELDDSALYLCASSNLAGVRETQYFGPGTRLLVL.